A selection of T cell receptor beta chains follows, all from one sample in a study of early T cells in non-severe SARS-CoV-2 infection. TCRdb re-derived calls from the 5' RACE reads in MiXCR, one entry per CDR3 protein. Of tens of thousands of distinct CDR3 sequences listed, under 15% are singletons. The source material was whole blood. The receptors shown here come from an adult who was a healthcare worker with PCR-confirmed SARS-CoV-2 infection or an uninfected control (not recorded which). CDR3s include the opening cysteine and the closing phenylalanine or tryptophan. D genes are given only for firm matches. Size values are once, few and many counts, or a class for expanded clones, and some rows have none.

J	V	D	size	DNA	CDR3
TRBJ2-1	TRBV3-1	NA	few	TGTGCCAGCAGCCAAGCCGGGGGCGGTTACAATGAGCAGTTCTTC	CASSQAGGGYNEQFF
TRBJ2-1	TRBV28	NA	many	TGTGCCAGCAGTTTAAGGACCGTAGGGGACTACAATGAGCAGTTCTTC	CASSLRTVGDYNEQFF
TRBJ2-7	TRBV12-3/TRBV12-4	NA	NA	TGTGCCAGCACCACACCGGGACTCTACGAGCAGTACTTC	CASTTPGLYEQYF
TRBJ2-5	TRBV12-3/TRBV12-4	NA	few	TGTGCCAGCAGTTTTTTGGGGCAAGAGACCCAGTACTTC	CASSFLGQETQYF
TRBJ1-4	TRBV20-1	NA	many	TGCAGTGCTAGAGACACCGCGTGGGCGGAGGAAAAACTGTTTTTT	CSARDTAWAEEKLFF
TRBJ2-1	TRBV27	TRBD1	few	TGTGCCAGCAGAAAGAGAGTCGGGACAGGGGGCGAGAATGAGCAGTTCTTC	CASRKRVGTGGENEQFF
TRBJ1-2	TRBV6-1	NA	NA	TGTGCCAGCAGTGAATTCCCAGTCAACTATGGCTACACCTTC	CASSEFPVNYGYTF
TRBJ2-7	TRBV18	TRBD1	NA	TGTGCCAGCTCACCGGACAGGGACTACGAGCAGTACTTC	CASSPDRDYEQYF
TRBJ2-2	TRBV20-1	TRBD2	many	TGCAGTGCTCTTAGCGGGGGGAGTACCGGGGAGCTGTTTTTT	CSALSGGSTGELFF
TRBJ1-5	TRBV4-2	NA	many	TGTGCCAGCAGCCAAGGGGGCAATCAGCCCCAGCATTTT	CASSQGGNQPQHF
TRBJ2-2	TRBV27	NA	many	TGTGCCAGCAGTTCGCAGGGTTTCTATACCGGGGAGCTGTTTTTT	CASSSQGFYTGELFF
TRBJ2-6	TRBV15	TRBD1	NA	TGTGCCACCAGCACCATCAGGGGGTTTGGGGCCAACGTCCTGACTTTC	CATSTIRGFGANVLTF
TRBJ2-3	TRBV7-8	NA	many	TGTGCCAGCAGCTTAGGACCAAGCACAGATACGCAGTATTTT	CASSLGPSTDTQYF
TRBJ1-5	TRBV7-9	NA	NA	TGTGCCAGCAGCTTAACCCCTCCCGATCCCAATCAGCCCCAGCATTTT	CASSLTPPDPNQPQHF
TRBJ2-4	TRBV5-1	TRBD1	NA	TGCGCCAGCAGCAATCCGGGACAGGGTTACATTCAGTACTTC	CASSNPGQGYIQYF
TRBJ2-1	TRBV4-3	NA	many	TGCGCCAGCAGCCAAGGAGGCCGTAGCTCCTACAATGAGCAGTTCTTC	CASSQGGRSSYNEQFF
TRBJ2-6	TRBV6-5	NA	NA	TGTGCCAGCAGTTACTCTGGTGCTGAGGCCAACGTCCTGACTTTC	CASSYSGAEANVLTF
TRBJ1-2	TRBV6-5	NA	few	TGTGCCAGCAGCCCTATACAGGGATTCTATGGCTACACCTTC	CASSPIQGFYGYTF
TRBJ1-1	TRBV20-1	NA	NA	TGCAGTGCTAGAGATAGTGGCAAGAACACTGAAGCTTTCTTT	CSARDSGKNTEAFF
TRBJ2-3	TRBV29-1	NA	few	TGCAGCGCCCAGCAGGGGGGCTCTAGCACAGATACGCAGTATTTT	CSAQQGGSSTDTQYF
TRBJ2-5	TRBV7-6	NA	many	TGTGCCAGCAGCCCAATCAGGGTCGGGGAGACCCAGTACTTC	CASSPIRVGETQYF
TRBJ1-1	TRBV18	NA	few	TGTGCCAGCTCACCCCCGGGTGGGGTGAACACTGAAGCTTTCTTT	CASSPPGGVNTEAFF
TRBJ2-7	TRBV12-3/TRBV12-4	NA	few	TGTGCCAGCGGGGTCTACTACGAGCAGTACTTC	CASGVYYEQYF
TRBJ2-7	TRBV7-8	TRBD1	many	TGTGCCAGCAGCTTAGCGGGGGTCGGGACAGGGCTGGGTGAGCAGTACTTC	CASSLAGVGTGLGEQYF
TRBJ2-7	TRBV12-3/TRBV12-4	TRBD2	few	TGTGCCAGCGCCCGGTCAGCGGGATACGAGCAGTACTTC	CASARSAGYEQYF
TRBJ2-7	TRBV7-9	NA	few	TGTGCCAGCAGCTTCACAGGGATTCCGGATTACGAGCAGTACTTC	CASSFTGIPDYEQYF
TRBJ2-1	TRBV5-1	TRBD2	NA	TGCGCCAGCAGCGAGACTAGCGGGAGTATAAATGAGCAGTTCTTC	CASSETSGSINEQFF
TRBJ1-1	TRBV6-5	NA	NA	TGTGCCAGCAGTTTGACCAGGGTCACTGAAGCTTTCTTT	CASSLTRVTEAFF
TRBJ2-1	TRBV14	TRBD2	many	TGTGCCAGCAGCCAAGTAGCGGGAGGCTACAATGAGCAGTTCTTC	CASSQVAGGYNEQFF
TRBJ1-2	TRBV18	NA	few	TGTGCCAGCTCACCACGGAATCACGCCTATGGCTACACCTTC	CASSPRNHAYGYTF
TRBJ2-7	TRBV3-1	TRBD1	many	TGTGCCAGCAGCCCGAAGGGGGACAGACCCTACGAGCAGTACTTC	CASSPKGDRPYEQYF
TRBJ2-2	TRBV4-1	NA	NA	TGCGCCAGCAGCCTCGTCGCCGGGACTGGTACGAACACCGGGGAGCTGTTTTTT	CASSLVAGTGTNTGELFF
TRBJ2-7	TRBV5-1	TRBD2	few	TGCGCCAGCGCCGAAGGACTAGCACCCTACGAGCAGTACTTC	CASAEGLAPYEQYF